These 22 T cell receptor beta chains were all obtained from the same sample, sequenced in a study of T cells in Graves' hyperthyroidism and ophthalmopathy. Template material for amplifying TCR beta CDR3 regions consisted of RNA transcripts. HTBI primers were used for first-round RT-PCR of the TCR CDR3. From the multiplex PCR reads, TCRdb called clonotypes with MiXCR, one entry per CDR3 protein. Of fewer than 600,000 distinct CDR3 sequences listed, 12% to 15% were seen once; the top ten hold over 11%. Sequencing was performed on blood. All receptors derive from a woman aged 40 to 55 with Graves' hyperthyroidism.

This clonotype was observed a few times. V gene TRBV9 combines with J gene TRBJ1-1; D unresolved. V was shortened by 1 base and J by 5 bases, with 9 bases between the two germline ends. This CDR3 has 13 residues. Per germline, CDR1 SGDLS and CDR2 YYNGEE. The CDR3 bases are TGTGCCAGCAGCGTAAAGGGTGGAACTGAAGCTTTCTTT. This translates into CASSVKGGTEAFF. The entire variable domain, with the rest obtained from reference TRBV9 and TRBJ1-1, is as follows: DSGVTQTPKHLITATGQRVTLRCSPRSGDLSVYWYQQSLDQGLQFLIQYYNGEERAKGNILERFSAQQFPDLHSELNLSSLELGDSALYFCASSVKGGTEAFFGQGTRLTVV.

This clonotype came up many times. This chain links TRBV20-1 with TRBJ1-4, with 7 bases identical to TRBD1. Looked up from germline, CDR1 is DFQATT and CDR2 is SNEGSKA (reference sequence). The CDR3 runs 12 residues. CDR3 amino acids: CSMTGPNEKLFF. The CDR3 DNA follows: TGCAGCATGACAGGGCCTAATGAAAAACTGTTTTTT.

CDR3 nucleotides: TGTGCCAGCAGCGTGGAAGGACTAGGGGAGACCCAGTACTTC. It yields the protein CASSVEGLGETQYF. The J gene is TRBJ2-5, the V gene TRBV9, with 7 bases that match TRBD2. Germline-derived CDR1 and CDR2 are SGDLS and YYNGEE. This CDR3 region has 14 residues. V lost 2 bases, J lost 5 bases, and 6 bases stayed unmatched.

The chain joins TRBV19 to TRBJ2-7, with D tentatively TRBD2 (6 bases). Germline CDR1 reads LNHDA; CDR2 reads SQIVND (reference sequence). The CDR3 sequence is 17 residues long. Trimming stripped 5 bases from V and 0 bases from J, with 20 bases between. The CDR3 loop reads CASSGRAPGLPSYEQYF. The CDR3 DNA sequence: TGTGCCAGTAGTGGAAGGGCACCGGGACTCCCCTCCTACGAGCAGTACTTC.

The sample holds many counts of this clonotype. The chain combines TRBV27 with TRBJ2-1; D is perhaps TRBD1 (5 bases). The CDR3 has 16 amino acids. The ends were cut back, 2 bases at V and 6 bases at J, with 17 bases in the middle. The germline V gene has CDR1 MNHEY and CDR2 SMNVEV (reference sequence). CDR3 DNA sequence: TGTGCCAGCAGTTTACTTTTTCTGCAGGGTGGCAATGAGCAGTTCTTC. It yields the protein CASSLLFLQGGNEQFF.

There are many counts of this clonotype. The V and J genes are TRBV28 and TRBJ2-1, with TRBD1 matching over 7 bases. The CDR3 runs 14 residues. Germline CDR1 reads MDHEN; CDR2 reads SYDVKM. V lost 6 bases and J lost 5; bases outside the gene matches: 7. This CDR3 is CASRVRDRNNEQFF. CDR3 in DNA: TGTGCCAGCAGAGTCCGGGACAGAAACAATGAGCAGTTCTTC.

In its sample, this clonotype was seen many times. The rearrangement links TRBV28 to TRBJ2-7; 10 bases are shared with TRBD2. The V gene end was trimmed by 3 bases and the J gene end by 4 bases; junction bases not matched to a gene: 12. This CDR3 contains 17 residues. Germline lookup yields CDR1 MDHEN and CDR2 SYDVKM. CDR3 loop: CASSFGWASGSTYEQYF. The CDR3 DNA reads as TGTGCCAGCAGTTTCGGGTGGGCTAGCGGGAGCACTTACGAGCAGTACTTC.

The chain links TRBV19 to TRBJ1-4; D is perhaps TRBD1 (6 bases). The V end lost 4 bases, the J end lost 10 bases, and 10 bases lay between the germline ends. CDR1 LNHDA and CDR2 SQIVND come from the germline V gene (reference sequence). This CDR3 spans 12 amino acids. Here the CDR3 DNA reads TGTGCCAGTAGTAACAGGGAAGGAAAACTGTTTTTT. This sequence encodes CASSNREGKLFF.

The chain recombines TRBV7-9 with TRBJ2-3; 10 nucleotides line up with TRBD2. Germline-derived CDR1 and CDR2 are SEHNR and FQNEAQ (reference sequence). V trimming: 4 bases; J trimming: 1 base; junction bases outside the gene matches: 8. CDR3 length: 17 amino acids. CDR3 region: CASSSGLAEGGTDTQYF. The CDR3 nucleotides read TGTGCCAGCAGCTCTGGACTAGCGGAGGGGGGCACAGATACGCAGTATTTT.

In this sample, this clonotype turned up many times. The V gene is TRBV20-1, the J gene TRBJ2-7; 8 nucleotides agree with TRBD1. The CDR3 has 15 amino acids. V gave up 2 bases and J gave up 0 bases; unmatched junction bases: 6. Germline V lookup: CDR1 DFQATT, CDR2 SNEGSKA (reference sequence). The CDR3 loop reads CSARPRTGSSYEQYF. CDR3 in DNA: TGCAGTGCTAGACCGCGGACAGGGAGCTCCTACGAGCAGTACTTC.

This clonotype was found many times. The chain combines TRBV2 with TRBJ2-3; possibly TRBD2 for D (5 bases). Germline V gene lookup returns CDR1 SNHLY and CDR2 FYNNEI. This CDR3 is built from 14 residues. V lost 1 base to trimming and J lost 6 bases, with 11 bases between them. CDR3 DNA: TGTGCCAGCAGTGAAGGTGGGAGCGGTGATACGCAGTATTTT. This encodes CASSEGGSGDTQYF. Together with reference TRBV2 and TRBJ2-3, the CDR3 gives the full variable domain: EPEVTQTPSHQVTQMGQEVILRCVPISNHLYFYWYRQILGQKVEFLVSFYNNEISEKSEIFDDQFSVERPDGSNFTLKIRSTKLEDSAMYFCASSEGGSGDTQYFGPGTRLTVL.

J is TRBJ1-2 and V is TRBV27; 7 bases align to TRBD1. The CDR3 totals 13 residues. The V gene end was trimmed by 6 bases and the J gene end by 8 bases; junction bases not matched to a gene: 9. CDR1 MNHEY and CDR2 SMNVEV come from the germline V gene (reference sequence). As DNA, the CDR3 is TGTGCCAGCAGCGTTATAGGGGGCCGAGGCTACACCTTC. This encodes CASSVIGGRGYTF.

This chain uses TRBV25-1 with TRBJ2-7, with D uncertain. V was clipped by 8 bases and J by 3 bases, with 14 bases between them. The V gene's germline CDR1 is MGHDK and CDR2 SYGVNS. This CDR3 is 13 amino acids long. The CDR3 region is CASQKGFVYEQYF. For the CDR3, the DNA is TGTGCCAGCCAAAAAGGGTTCGTCTACGAGCAGTACTTC.

This chain uses TRBV19 with TRBJ1-6; 9 bases match TRBD1. The germline V gene encodes CDR1 LNHDA and CDR2 SQIVND (reference sequence). The CDR3 extends over 13 amino acids. The V gene end was trimmed by 9 bases and the J gene end by 10 bases; junction bases not matched to a gene: 7. CDR3 DNA sequence: TGTGCCAGCTCCGGGACAGGGTGGTCACCCCTCCACTTT. The encoded protein is CASSGTGWSPLHF.

Ten or more counts support this clonotype. The rearrangement joins TRBV24-1 to TRBJ2-2; D is ambiguous. Germline lookup yields CDR1 KGHDR and CDR2 SFDVKD. V dropped 4 bases and J dropped 1 base, with 18 bases sitting between them. The CDR3 is 18 residues long. CDR3 sequence: CATSDVDQSPVNTGELFF. CDR3 DNA sequence: TGTGCCACCAGTGACGTTGACCAATCCCCGGTGAACACCGGGGAGCTGTTTTTT.

This clonotype has more than one count but fewer than ten. The V gene is TRBV20-1, the J gene TRBJ2-1, with D perhaps matching TRBD1 or TRBD2 (5 bases each). With 2 bases removed from V and 13 bases from J, the gap between germline ends came to 12 bases. Germline CDR1 is DFQATT and CDR2 is SNEGSKA (reference sequence). CDR3 size: 11 residues. CDR3 sequence (DNA): TGCAGTGCTAGACCGGGGCAGGGACAGTTCTTC. The encoded protein is CSARPGQGQFF.

For this clonotype: Lacking the conserved final phenylalanine or tryptophan, this CDR3 likely reflects a read error. The chain uses TRBV20-1 and TRBJ1-4; 7 bases match TRBD1. Germline V gives CDR1 DFQATT, CDR2 SNEGSKA (reference sequence). This CDR3 contains 18 residues. V was clipped by 4 bases and J by 0 bases; unmatched bases: 14. The DNA of the CDR3 is TGCAGTGCTATTTACCGGGACAGCCTATTTCCAACTAATGAAAAACTGTTTTCT. Its translation is CSAIYRDSLFPTNEKLFS.

This clonotype was seen a few times. The chain is built from TRBV7-8 and TRBJ2-7; no definite D call. V lost 0 bases and J 7 bases, leaving 10 bases between the germline ends. The CDR3 is 13 amino acids. Germline lookup yields CDR1 SGHVS and CDR2 FQNEAQ. CDR3 amino acids: CASSLARISEQYF. The CDR3 bases are TGTGCCAGCAGCTTAGCGCGGATTAGTGAGCAGTACTTC.

This clonotype was counted a few times. CDR3: CASSRDRVGYTF. The CDR3 nucleotides are TGTGCCAGCAGCCGGGACAGGGTTGGCTACACCTTC. The chain has TRBV12-3 or TRBV12-4 and TRBJ1-2; TRBD1 matches at 9 bases. This CDR3 is 12 amino acids long. With V trimmed by 6 bases and J by 7 bases, 3 bases remained unmatched.

This sequence joins TRBV7-2 and TRBJ2-5, with D possibly being TRBD2 (5 bases). This CDR3 is built from 14 residues. Germline V gene data show CDR1 as SGHTA and CDR2 as FQGNSA. The V gene lost 2 bases and the J gene lost 5 bases, with 12 bases spanning the gap. Here the CDR3 reads CASSLSTSTETQYF. The CDR3 DNA is TGTGCCAGCAGCTTAAGTACTAGTACGGAGACCCAGTACTTC.

This clonotype was seen many times. The genes are TRBV6-1 and TRBJ2-1; 8 positions agree with TRBD2. The junction had 11 bases not matched to a gene; V was cut back by 5 bases and J by 8 bases. The CDR3 is made up of 15 amino acids. The germline V gene has CDR1 MNHNS and CDR2 SASEGT. The CDR3: CASSYNGRALDEQFF. The CDR3 DNA reads as TGTGCCAGCAGTTATAACGGGAGGGCCCTGGATGAGCAGTTCTTC.

This clonotype was observed many times. V is TRBV28 and J is TRBJ2-1, with D possibly TRBD1 on 5 matching bases. CDR1 MDHEN and CDR2 SYDVKM come from the germline V gene. Trimming removed 6 bases at V and 8 bases at J, with 17 bases between. The CDR3 runs 14 residues. CDR3 protein: CASSPLAGLYEQFF. CDR3 DNA sequence: TGTGCCAGCAGCCCCCTGGCAGGGCTCTATGAGCAGTTCTTC. The variable domain in full, completed from reference TRBV28 and TRBJ2-1, reads DVKVTQSSRYLVKRTGEKVFLECVQDMDHENMFWYRQDPGLGLRLIYFSYDVKMKEKGDIPEGYSVSREKKERFSLILESASTNQTSMYLCASSPLAGLYEQFFGPGTRLTVL.